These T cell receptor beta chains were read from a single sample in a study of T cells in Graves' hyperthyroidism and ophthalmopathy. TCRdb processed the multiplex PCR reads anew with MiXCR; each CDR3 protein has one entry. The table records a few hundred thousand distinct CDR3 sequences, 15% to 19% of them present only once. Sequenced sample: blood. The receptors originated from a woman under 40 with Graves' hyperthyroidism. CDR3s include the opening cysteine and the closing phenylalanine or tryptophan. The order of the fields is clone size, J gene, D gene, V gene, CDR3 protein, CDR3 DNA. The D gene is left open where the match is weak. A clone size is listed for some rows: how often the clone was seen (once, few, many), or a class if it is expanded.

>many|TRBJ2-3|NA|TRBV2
CASIDLGGTQYF
TGTGCCAGCATTGACTTGGGGGGTACGCAGTATTTT
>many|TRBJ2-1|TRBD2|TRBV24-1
CATSDPGLAGLGTYNEQFF
TGTGCCACCAGTGATCCGGGACTAGCGGGCTTAGGCACCTACAATGAGCAGTTCTTC
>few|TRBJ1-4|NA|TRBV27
CASSLLGRANEKLFF
TGTGCCAGCAGTTTACTGGGACGGGCTAATGAAAAACTGTTTTTT
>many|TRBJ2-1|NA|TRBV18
CASSPPAGDYNEQFF
TGTGCCAGCTCACCACCAGCAGGCGACTACAATGAGCAGTTCTTC
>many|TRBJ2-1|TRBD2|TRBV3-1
CASSQDSSGRTMGEQFF
TGTGCCAGCAGCCAAGACTCTAGCGGGAGGACGATGGGTGAGCAGTTCTTC
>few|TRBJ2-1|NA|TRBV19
CASSIIGGMQFF
TGTGCCAGTAGTATAATCGGGGGCATGCAGTTCTTC
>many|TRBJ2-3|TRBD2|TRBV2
CASSLRGTSGTSTDTQYF
TGTGCCAGCAGTCTACGCGGGACTAGCGGGACTAGCACAGATACGCAGTATTTT
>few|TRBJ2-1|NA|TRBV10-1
CASSYRDLGEQFF
TGCGCCAGCAGTTACAGGGATCTGGGGGAGCAGTTCTTC
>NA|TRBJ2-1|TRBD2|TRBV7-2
CASSLALGTSGTNEQFF
TGTGCCAGCAGCTTAGCGTTGGGGACTAGCGGGACCAATGAGCAGTTCTTC
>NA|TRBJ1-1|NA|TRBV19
CASSIGNRAGTEAFF
TGTGCCAGTAGTATAGGCAACAGGGCGGGCACTGAAGCTTTCTTT
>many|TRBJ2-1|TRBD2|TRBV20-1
CSAREGGILAGGYNEQFF
TGCAGTGCTAGAGAGGGCGGTATACTAGCGGGAGGATACAATGAGCAGTTCTTC
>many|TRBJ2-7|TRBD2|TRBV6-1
CASWASGTYEQYF
TGTGCCAGCTGGGCTAGCGGAACCTACGAGCAGTACTTC
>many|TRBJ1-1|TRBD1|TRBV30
CAWERQGMNTEAFF
TGTGCCTGGGAACGACAGGGGATGAACACTGAAGCTTTCTTT
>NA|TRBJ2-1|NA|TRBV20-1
CSAAPAGNNEQFF
TGCAGTGCCGCGCCGGCAGGGAACAATGAGCAGTTCTTC
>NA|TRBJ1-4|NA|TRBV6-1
CATTGTGGNEKLFF
TGTGCCACCACCGGGACGGGGGGTAATGAAAAACTGTTTTTT
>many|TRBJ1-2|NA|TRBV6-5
CASSYSEGTYGYTF
TGTGCCAGCAGTTACTCTGAGGGGACCTATGGCTACACCTTC
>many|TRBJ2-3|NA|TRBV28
CASSWDNTDTQYF
TGTGCCAGCTCTTGGGACAACACAGATACGCAGTATTTT
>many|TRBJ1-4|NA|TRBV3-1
CASSPDWKNEKLFF
TGTGCCAGCAGCCCGGACTGGAAAAATGAAAAACTGTTTTTT
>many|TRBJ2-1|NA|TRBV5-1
CASSLGKGNEQFF
TGCGCCAGCAGCTTGGGTAAAGGAAATGAGCAGTTCTTC
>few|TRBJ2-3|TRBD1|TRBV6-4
CASSHRTGGTDTQYF
TGTGCCAGCAGTCATAGGACAGGTGGCACAGATACGCAGTATTTT
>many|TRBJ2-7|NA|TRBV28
CASSPAPLETYEQYF
TGTGCCAGCAGTCCGGCGCCGTTAGAGACCTACGAGCAGTACTTC
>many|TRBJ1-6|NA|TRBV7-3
CASSLTGQLNSPLHF
TGTGCCAGCAGCTTAACTGGGCAGCTTAATTCACCCCTCCACTTT
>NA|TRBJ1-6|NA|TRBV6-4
CASSDGENSPLHF
TGTGCCAGCAGTGATGGCGAAAATTCACCCCTCCACTTT
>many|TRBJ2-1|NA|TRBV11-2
CASSLGQGHHNEQFF
TGTGCCAGCAGCTTGGGGCAGGGGCACCACAATGAGCAGTTCTTC
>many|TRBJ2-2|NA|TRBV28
CASSFPGLYTGELFF
TGTGCCAGCAGTTTTCCGGGACTCTACACCGGGGAGCTGTTTTTT
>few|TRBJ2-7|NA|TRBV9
CASSQGGRVSYEQYF
TGTGCCAGCAGCCAAGGAGGCCGGGTTTCCTACGAGCAGTACTTC
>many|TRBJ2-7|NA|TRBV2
CASGSVSYEQYF
TGTGCCAGCGGGTCAGTCTCCTACGAGCAGTACTTC
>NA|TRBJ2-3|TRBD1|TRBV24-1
CATSDRLPGQGKDTQYF
TGTGCCACCAGTGACCGTCTTCCGGGACAGGGAAAGGATACGCAGTATTTT
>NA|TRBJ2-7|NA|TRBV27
CASSSIAWGKSYEQYF
TGTGCCAGCAGCTCCATTGCCTGGGGCAAGTCCTACGAGCAGTACTTC
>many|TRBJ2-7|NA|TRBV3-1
CASSRTTKSYEQYF
TGTGCCAGCAGTCGTACGACTAAATCCTACGAGCAGTACTTC
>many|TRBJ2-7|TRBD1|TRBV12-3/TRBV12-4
CASRSTGYEQYF
TGTGCCAGCAGGTCGACAGGGTACGAGCAGTACTTC
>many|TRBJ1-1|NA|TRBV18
CASSPGTDSEAFF
TGTGCCAGCTCACCAGGGACGGACAGCGAAGCTTTCTTT
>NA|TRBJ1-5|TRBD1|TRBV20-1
CSARESGTGYSNQPQHF
TGCAGTGCTAGGGAGAGCGGGACAGGCTATAGCAATCAGCCCCAGCATTTT
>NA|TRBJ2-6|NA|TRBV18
CASSAGLSGANVLTF
TGTGCCAGCTCAGCCGGACTCTCTGGGGCCAACGTCCTGACTTTC
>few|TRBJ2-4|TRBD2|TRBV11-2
CASSRAAGLAKNIQYF
TGTGCCAGCAGCCGTGCAGCGGGACTAGCCAAAAACATTCAGTACTTC
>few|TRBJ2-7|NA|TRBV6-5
CASSYQGEAEQYF
TGTGCCAGCAGTTATCAGGGGGAGGCCGAGCAGTACTTC
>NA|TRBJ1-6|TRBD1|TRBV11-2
CASSSRQGESPLHF
TGTGCCAGCAGCTCGCGACAGGGGGAATCACCCCTCCACTTT
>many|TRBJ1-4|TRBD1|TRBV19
CASSPRDRVTNEKLFF
TGTGCCAGTAGTCCCCGGGACAGGGTTACTAATGAAAAACTGTTTTTT
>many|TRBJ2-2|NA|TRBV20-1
CSASKTGNTGELFF
TGCAGTGCTTCCAAGACAGGGAACACCGGGGAGCTGTTTTTT
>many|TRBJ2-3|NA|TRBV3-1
CASSTHGAGTDTQYF
TGTGCCAGCAGCACCCACGGGGCGGGCACAGATACGCAGTATTTT
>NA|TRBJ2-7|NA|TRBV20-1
CSGSGSRNIYEQYF
TGCAGTGGTTCCGGCTCGCGAAACATATACGAGCAGTACTTC
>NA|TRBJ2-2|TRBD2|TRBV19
CASSMGLAGPGELFF
TGTGCCAGTAGTATGGGGCTAGCGGGGCCCGGGGAGCTGTTTTTT
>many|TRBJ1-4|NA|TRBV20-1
CSASGSTNEKLFF
TGCAGTGCTTCAGGCTCAACTAATGAAAAACTGTTTTTT
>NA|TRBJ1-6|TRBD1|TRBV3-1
CASSHDRAKYNSPLHF
TGTGCCAGCAGCCACGACAGGGCCAAATATAATTCACCCCTCCACTTT
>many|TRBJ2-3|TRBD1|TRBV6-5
CASSYTSGGTDTQYF
TGTGCCAGCAGTTACACGTCAGGGGGAACAGATACGCAGTATTTT
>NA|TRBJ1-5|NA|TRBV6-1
CASSEIWGLGNQPQHF
TGTGCCAGCAGTGAAATATGGGGTTTAGGCAATCAGCCCCAGCATTTT
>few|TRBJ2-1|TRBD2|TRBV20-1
CSAVPGLAGLNEQFF
TGCAGTGCTGTACCGGGACTAGCGGGATTGAATGAGCAGTTCTTC
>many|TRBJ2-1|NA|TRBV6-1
CASSTRGNEQFF
TGTGCCAGCAGTACCCGGGGAAATGAGCAGTTCTTC
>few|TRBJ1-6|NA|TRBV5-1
CASSRAGSSYNSPLHF
TGCGCCAGCAGCCGCGCCGGGAGCTCCTATAATTCACCCCTCCACTTT